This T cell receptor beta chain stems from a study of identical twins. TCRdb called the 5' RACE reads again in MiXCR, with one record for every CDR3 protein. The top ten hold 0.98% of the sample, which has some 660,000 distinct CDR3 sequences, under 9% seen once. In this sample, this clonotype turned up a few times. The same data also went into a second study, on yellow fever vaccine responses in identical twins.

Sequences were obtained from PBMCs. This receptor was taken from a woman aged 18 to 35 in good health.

The CDR3 region is CASSLGTGPPRLNTEAFF. The DNA of the CDR3 is TGTGCCAGCAGCTTAGGTACAGGCCCGCCGCGCTTAAACACTGAAGCTTTCTTT. The chain has TRBV11-1 and TRBJ1-1; TRBD1 might be the D (5 bases). The germline CDR1 and CDR2 sequences are SGHAT and FQDESV (reference sequence). Trimming took 1 base from V and 2 from J, leaving 20 bases between them. The CDR3 contains 18 residues.